This TCR beta chain emerged from a study of identical twins. Whole-study findings and limits: Findings depended on cross-sectional statistics rather than tracking the same donors.

V shed 1 base and J shed 1 base, with 14 bases lying between them. The CDR3 runs to 16 residues. Per the germline V gene, CDR1 is DFQATT and CDR2 is SNEGSKA (reference sequence). Regarding this clonotype: Its matching antigen is unknown.

Each cDNA held unique molecular identifiers, and template switching gave it a universal primer site. In TCRdb, the 5' RACE reads were re-called with MiXCR into one record per CDR3 protein. The table lists about 210,000 distinct CDR3 sequences, over 8% of them singletons, with 5.1% in the top ten. All donors were healthy, and all were Caucasian. The gene calls are TRBV20-1 and TRBJ2-4; the D is unclear. The source of this sequence is a woman younger than 30 in good health. The source material was memory (CD45RO+) T cells sorted from blood. The CDR3 protein is CSARADRTLAKNIQYF. The CDR3 DNA sequence: TGCAGTGCTAGAGCGGACCGGACCCTGGCCAAAAACATTCAGTACTTC.